Included here is one T cell receptor (beta chain) sequence, with context. This clonotype occurred many times. What this receptor recognizes is not known. Base qualities were left out, and no much larger clone turns up one base away. Libraries came from 5' RACE. The instrument was an Illumina HiSeq 2000. A universal primer binding site was added through template switching, and the final cDNA carried a unique molecular identifier so that TCR cDNA molecules could be counted accurately. First-strand cDNA for TCR alpha and beta chains was synthesized from specific primers in the conserved constant-segment region. To control for contamination, every cDNA library was double barcoded, receiving both a SMART-Mk sample barcode and Illumina barcodes. TruSeq adapter sequences, together with Illumina sample barcodes, were added in two successive PCR steps. Sequencing of the TCR alpha and beta cDNA libraries was done on the Illumina HiSeq platform using custom primers. The published analysis was carried out like this. Raw reads were processed with MiGEC to extract unique molecular identifiers, and MiXCR was used to determine CDR3 positions. Recombination models were inferred per individual with the repgenHMM and IGoR tools using an EM algorithm. Shared clonotype analysis was performed with the tcR package in R, normalizing sharing by the product of cloneset sizes. To study raw recombination without the effects of thymic and clonal selection, out-of-frame nonproductive sequences were analyzed. TCRdb reprocessing: public reads trimmed at Q25 with fastp, clones called with MiXCR, in-frame beta chains kept. Entries are consolidated by CDR3 protein sequence, retaining the most common genes and DNA. TCRdb, not the authors, supplied the V and J calls. This sample holds around 240,000 distinct CDR3 sequences; roughly 10% were observed only once. The ten largest make up roughly 10% of the sample.

The sample is drawn from a study of identical twins listed by TCRdb under 2016. In the study overall: TCR alpha and beta repertoires from monozygotic twins, unrelated adults of various ages and cord blood were deep-sequenced to test whether fetal clonotypes persist. To rule out contamination, the twin experiments were replicated at different times with different library preparation protocols. Study-wide conclusions, independent of this receptor: Invariant T cells such as MAIT and iNKT could partly confound zero-insertion analyses, although diverse VJ usage argued against such confounding for most clonotypes. Compared with coincidental sharing between unrelated individuals, out-of-frame TCR alpha sequences shared between twins had an excess of sequences with low generation probability. Recombination models systematically underestimated out-of-frame TCR alpha sharing in monozygotic twins but agreed with sharing between unrelated individuals. Conclusions relied on cross-sectional statistical analysis, since the same donors could not be followed over many years. In beta out-of-frame sequences, excess twin sharing was weaker, because having fewer shared sequences lowered the signal-to-noise ratio. Abundant cord blood beta clonotypes carried fewer insertions; young adult naive repertoires showed a weaker similar trend, while memory repertoires showed none.

Every donor was a healthy Caucasian. Using Miltenyi CD45RO+ enrichment and human naive T-cell isolation kits, memory (CD45RO+) and naive T cells were isolated from PBMC. This clonotype was sampled from a man between 50 and 59 years old in good health. The sequenced material came from memory T cells sorted from blood. Per the publication, the cell subset or site label means: CD45RO+ enriched T cells.

In nucleotide form, the sequence is TGTGCCAGCAGCCCGACAGGGGGAAGCTCCTACGAGCAGTACTTC. This yields the protein CASSPTGGSSYEQYF. The rearrangement joined TRBV7-2 to TRBJ2-7; the central 9 bases match TRBD1. Taken from the germline V gene, the CDR1 and CDR2 loops are SGHTA and FQGNSA. Clipping removes 5 bases from V and 0 bases from J, with 5 as the unmatched junction base count. The CDR3 runs 15 amino acids, cysteine and phenylalanine included. Only CDR3 DNA is held: 45 bases, read in frame from base 1.